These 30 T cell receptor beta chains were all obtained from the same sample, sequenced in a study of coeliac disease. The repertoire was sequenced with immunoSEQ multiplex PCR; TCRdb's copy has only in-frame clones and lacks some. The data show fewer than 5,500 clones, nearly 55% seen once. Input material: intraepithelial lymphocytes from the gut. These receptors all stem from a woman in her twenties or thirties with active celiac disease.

The CDR3 reads CASSWVAGGTGELFF. CDR3 coding DNA: TGTGCCAGCAGTTGGGTCGCCGGGGGCACCGGGGAGCTGTTTTTT. V and J are TRBV25-1 and TRBJ2-2; the D gene is possibly TRBD2 (6 bases). This CDR3 spans 15 amino acids. V shed 5 bases and J shed 4 bases, with 14 bases lying between them. The germline V gene encodes CDR1 MGHDK and CDR2 SYGVNS.

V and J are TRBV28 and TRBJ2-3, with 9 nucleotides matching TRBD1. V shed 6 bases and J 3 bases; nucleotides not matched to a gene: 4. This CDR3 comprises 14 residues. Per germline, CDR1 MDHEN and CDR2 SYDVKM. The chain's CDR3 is CASRSGTGTDTQYF. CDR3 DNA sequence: TGTGCCAGCAGATCCGGGACAGGGACAGATACGCAGTATTTT.

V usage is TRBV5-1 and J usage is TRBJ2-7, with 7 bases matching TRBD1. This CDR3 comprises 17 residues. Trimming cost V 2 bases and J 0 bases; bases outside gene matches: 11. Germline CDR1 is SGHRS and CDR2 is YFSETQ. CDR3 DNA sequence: TGCGCCAGCAGCTTCGAAGTGACAGGGCCAGACTCCTACGAGCAGTACTTC. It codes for CASSFEVTGPDSYEQYF.

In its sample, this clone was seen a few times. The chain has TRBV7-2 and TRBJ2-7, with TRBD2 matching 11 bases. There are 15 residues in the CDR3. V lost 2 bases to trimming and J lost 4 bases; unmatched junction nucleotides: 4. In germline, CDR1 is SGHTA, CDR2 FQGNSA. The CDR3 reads CASSLQASGGYEQYF. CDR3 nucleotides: TGTGCCAGCAGCTTACAGGCTAGCGGGGGGTACGAGCAGTACTTC.

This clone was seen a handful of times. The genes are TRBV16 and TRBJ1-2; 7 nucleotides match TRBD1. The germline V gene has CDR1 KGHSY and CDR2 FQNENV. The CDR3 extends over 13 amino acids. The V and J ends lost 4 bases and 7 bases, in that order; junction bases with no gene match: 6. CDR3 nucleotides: TGTGCCAGCAGCCTAACAGGGGATCGTGGCTACACCTTC. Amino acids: CASSLTGDRGYTF.

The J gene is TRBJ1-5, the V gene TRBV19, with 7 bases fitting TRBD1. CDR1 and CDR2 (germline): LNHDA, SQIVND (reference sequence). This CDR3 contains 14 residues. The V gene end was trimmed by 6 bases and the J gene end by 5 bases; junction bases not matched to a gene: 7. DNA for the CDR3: TGTGCCAGTAGGCAACAGGGGCCCCATCAGCCCCAGCATTTT. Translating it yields CASRQQGPHQPQHF.

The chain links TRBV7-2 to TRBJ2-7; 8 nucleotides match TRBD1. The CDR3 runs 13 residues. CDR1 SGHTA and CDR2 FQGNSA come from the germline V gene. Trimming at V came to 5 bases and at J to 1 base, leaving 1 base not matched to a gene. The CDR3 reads CASSRTGSYEQYF. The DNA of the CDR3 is TGTGCCAGCAGCCGGACAGGGTCCTACGAGCAGTACTTC.

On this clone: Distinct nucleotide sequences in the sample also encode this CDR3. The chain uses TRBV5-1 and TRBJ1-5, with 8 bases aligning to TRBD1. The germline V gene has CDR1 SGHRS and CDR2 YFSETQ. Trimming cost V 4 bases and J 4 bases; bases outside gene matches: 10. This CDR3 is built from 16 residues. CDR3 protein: CASSPDGTGYNQPQHF. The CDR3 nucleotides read TGCGCCAGCAGCCCCGACGGGACAGGCTATAATCAGCCCCAGCATTTT.

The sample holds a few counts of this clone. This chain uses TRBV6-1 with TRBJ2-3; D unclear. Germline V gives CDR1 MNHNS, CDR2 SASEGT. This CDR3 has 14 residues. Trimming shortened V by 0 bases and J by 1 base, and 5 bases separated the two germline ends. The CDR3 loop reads CASSEAGGTDTQYF. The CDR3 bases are TGTGCCAGCAGTGAAGCGGGCGGCACAGATACGCAGTATTTT.

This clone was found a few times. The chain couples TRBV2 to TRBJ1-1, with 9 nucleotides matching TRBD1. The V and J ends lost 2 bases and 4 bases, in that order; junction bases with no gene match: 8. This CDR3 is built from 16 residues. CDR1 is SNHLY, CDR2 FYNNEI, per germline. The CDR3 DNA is TGTGCCAGCAGTGAATGGGGCACAGGGGGCGGCACTGAAGCTTTCTTT. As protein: CASSEWGTGGGTEAFF.

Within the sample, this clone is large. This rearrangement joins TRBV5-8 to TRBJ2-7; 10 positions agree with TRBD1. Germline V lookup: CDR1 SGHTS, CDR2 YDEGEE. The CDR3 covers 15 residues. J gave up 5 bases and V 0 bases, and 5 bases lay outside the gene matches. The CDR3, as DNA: TGTGCCAGCAGCTTGGCCCCGGGACAGGGGAACGAGCAGTACTTC. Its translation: CASSLAPGQGNEQYF.

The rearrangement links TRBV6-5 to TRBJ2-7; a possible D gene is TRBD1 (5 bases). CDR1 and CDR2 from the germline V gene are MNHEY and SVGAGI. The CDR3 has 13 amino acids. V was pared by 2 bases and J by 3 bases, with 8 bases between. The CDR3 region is CASSYGRVYEQYF. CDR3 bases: TGTGCCAGCAGTTACGGCAGGGTCTACGAGCAGTACTTC.

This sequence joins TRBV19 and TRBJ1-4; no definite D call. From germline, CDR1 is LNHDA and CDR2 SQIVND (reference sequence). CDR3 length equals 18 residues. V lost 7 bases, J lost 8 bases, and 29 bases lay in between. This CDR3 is CASTLKEDFVSNEEKLFF. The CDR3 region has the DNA TGTGCCAGTACCTTGAAAGAGGACTTTGTGTCCAATGAAGAAAAACTGTTTTTT.

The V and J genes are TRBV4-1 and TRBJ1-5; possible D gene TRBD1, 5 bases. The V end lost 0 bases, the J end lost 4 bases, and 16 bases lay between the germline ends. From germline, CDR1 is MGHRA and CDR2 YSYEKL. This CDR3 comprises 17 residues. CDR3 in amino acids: CASSQDPQGLSNQPQHF. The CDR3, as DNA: TGCGCCAGCAGCCAAGATCCTCAGGGTTTAAGTAATCAGCCCCAGCATTTT.

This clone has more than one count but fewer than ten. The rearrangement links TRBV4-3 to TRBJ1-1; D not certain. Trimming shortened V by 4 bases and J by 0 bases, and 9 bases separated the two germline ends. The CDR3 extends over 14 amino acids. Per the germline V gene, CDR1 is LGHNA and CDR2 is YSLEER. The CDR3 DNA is TGCGCCAGCAGCCCGGACGGGATGAACACTGAAGCTTTCTTT. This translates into CASSPDGMNTEAFF.

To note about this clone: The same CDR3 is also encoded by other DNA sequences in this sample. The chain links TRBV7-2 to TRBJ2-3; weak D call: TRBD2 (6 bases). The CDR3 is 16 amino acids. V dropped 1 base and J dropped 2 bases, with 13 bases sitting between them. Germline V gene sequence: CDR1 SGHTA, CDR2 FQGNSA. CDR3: CASSLGAGGYTDTQYF. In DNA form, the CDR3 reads TGTGCCAGCAGCTTAGGCGCCGGGGGATACACAGATACGCAGTATTTT.

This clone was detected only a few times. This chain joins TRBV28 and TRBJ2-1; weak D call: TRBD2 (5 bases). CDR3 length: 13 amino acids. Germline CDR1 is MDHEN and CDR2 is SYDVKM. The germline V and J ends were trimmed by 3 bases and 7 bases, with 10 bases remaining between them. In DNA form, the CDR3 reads TGTGCCAGCAGTTTGGAGCCGGGAAATGAGCAGTTCTTC. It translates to CASSLEPGNEQFF.

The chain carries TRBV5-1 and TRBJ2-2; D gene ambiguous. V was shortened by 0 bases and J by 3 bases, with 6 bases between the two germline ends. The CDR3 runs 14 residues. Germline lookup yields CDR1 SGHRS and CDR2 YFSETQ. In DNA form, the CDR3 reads TGCGCCAGCAGCTTGGACACATACACCGGGGAGCTGTTTTTT. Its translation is CASSLDTYTGELFF. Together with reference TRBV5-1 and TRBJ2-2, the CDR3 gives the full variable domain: KAGVTQTPRYLIKTRGQQVTLSCSPISGHRSVSWYQQTPGQGLQFLFEYFSETQRNKGNFPGRFSGRQFSNSRSEMNVSTLELGDSALYLCASSLDTYTGELFFGEGSRLTVL.

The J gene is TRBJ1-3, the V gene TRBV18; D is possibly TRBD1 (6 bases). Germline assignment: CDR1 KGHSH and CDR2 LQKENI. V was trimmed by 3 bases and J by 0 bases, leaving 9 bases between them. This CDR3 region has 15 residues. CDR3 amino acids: CASSPDSFSGNTIYF. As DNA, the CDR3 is TGTGCCAGCTCACCGGACAGTTTCTCTGGAAACACCATATATTTT.

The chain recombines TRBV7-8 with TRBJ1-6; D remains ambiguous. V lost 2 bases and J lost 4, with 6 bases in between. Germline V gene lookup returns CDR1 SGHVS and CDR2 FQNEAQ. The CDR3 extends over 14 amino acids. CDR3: CASSLLQYNSPLHF. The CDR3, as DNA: TGTGCCAGCAGCTTACTACAGTATAATTCACCCCTCCACTTT.

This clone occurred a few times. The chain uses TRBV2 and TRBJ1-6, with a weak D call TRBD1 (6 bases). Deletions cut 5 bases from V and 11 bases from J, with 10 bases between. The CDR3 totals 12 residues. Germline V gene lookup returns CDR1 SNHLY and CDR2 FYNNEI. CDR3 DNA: TGTGCCAGCAGTAGACAGGAGGCACCCCTCCACTTT. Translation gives CASSRQEAPLHF.

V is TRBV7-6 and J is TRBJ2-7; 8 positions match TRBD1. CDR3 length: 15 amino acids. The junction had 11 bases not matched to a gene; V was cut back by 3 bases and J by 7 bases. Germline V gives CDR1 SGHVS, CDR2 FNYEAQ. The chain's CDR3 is CASSFRPRQGWEQYF. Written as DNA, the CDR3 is TGTGCCAGCAGCTTCCGCCCCCGACAGGGGTGGGAGCAGTACTTC.

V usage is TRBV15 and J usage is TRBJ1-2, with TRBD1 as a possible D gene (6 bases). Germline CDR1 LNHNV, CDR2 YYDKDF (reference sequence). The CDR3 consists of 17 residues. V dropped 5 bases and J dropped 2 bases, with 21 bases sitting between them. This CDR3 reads CATSSHPRDTDNYGYTF. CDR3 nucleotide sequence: TGTGCCACCAGCTCACACCCCCGGGACACGGACAACTATGGCTACACCTTC.

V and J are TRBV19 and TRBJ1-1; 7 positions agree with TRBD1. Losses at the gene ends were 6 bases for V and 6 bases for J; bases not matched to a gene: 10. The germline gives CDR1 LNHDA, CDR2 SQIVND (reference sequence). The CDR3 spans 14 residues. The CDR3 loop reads CASRKTGHTAEAFF. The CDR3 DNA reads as TGTGCCAGTAGGAAGACAGGGCATACGGCTGAAGCTTTCTTT.

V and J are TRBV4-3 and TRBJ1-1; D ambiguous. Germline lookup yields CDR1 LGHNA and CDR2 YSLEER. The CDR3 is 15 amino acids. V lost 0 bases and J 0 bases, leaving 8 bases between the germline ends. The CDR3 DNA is TGCGCCAGCAGCCAAGATGCCGGGGTGAACACTGAAGCTTTCTTT. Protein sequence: CASSQDAGVNTEAFF.

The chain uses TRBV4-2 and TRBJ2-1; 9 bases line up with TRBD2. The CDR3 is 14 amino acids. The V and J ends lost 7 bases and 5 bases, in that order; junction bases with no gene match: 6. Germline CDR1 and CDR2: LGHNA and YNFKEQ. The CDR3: CASNQGLANNEQFF. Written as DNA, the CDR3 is TGTGCCAGCAACCAGGGACTAGCTAACAATGAGCAGTTCTTC.

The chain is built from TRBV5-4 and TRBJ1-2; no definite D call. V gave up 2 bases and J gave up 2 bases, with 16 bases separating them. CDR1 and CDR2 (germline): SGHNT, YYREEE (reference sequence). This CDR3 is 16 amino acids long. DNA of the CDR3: TGTGCCAGCAGCTTCCCTTTCCTGGAGAGGAACTATGGCTACACCTTC. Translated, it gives CASSFPFLERNYGYTF.

The DNA for the CDR3 is TGTGCCAGCAGTTCGTTAACCTCCGGGGGCACTGAAGCTTTCTTT. This gives the protein CASSSLTSGGTEAFF. The genes are TRBV6-5 and TRBJ1-1, with D tentatively TRBD1 (5 bases). The V gene lost 4 bases and the J gene lost 4 bases, with 16 bases spanning the gap. From germline, CDR1 is MNHEY and CDR2 SVGAGI. CDR3 size: 15 residues.

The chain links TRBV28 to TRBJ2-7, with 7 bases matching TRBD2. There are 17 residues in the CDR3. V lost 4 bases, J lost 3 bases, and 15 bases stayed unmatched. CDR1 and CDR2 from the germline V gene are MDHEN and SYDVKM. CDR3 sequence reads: CASSSPHGGGSIYEQYF. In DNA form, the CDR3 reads TGTGCCAGCAGTTCCCCCCATGGGGGGGGGTCAATCTACGAGCAGTACTTC.

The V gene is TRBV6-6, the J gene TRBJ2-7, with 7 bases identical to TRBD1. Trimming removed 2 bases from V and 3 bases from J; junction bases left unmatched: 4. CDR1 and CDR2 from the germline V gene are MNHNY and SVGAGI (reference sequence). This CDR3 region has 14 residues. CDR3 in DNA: TGTGCCAGCAGTTACACGGACAGGCTCTACGAGCAGTACTTC. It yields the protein CASSYTDRLYEQYF.